This note documents a single T cell receptor (beta chain) sequence. The data are from a study of cytomegalovirus exposure and HLA in healthy donors. Healthy people donating bone marrow made up the donors. In germline, CDR1 is MNHEY, CDR2 SVGAGI. The CDR3 extends over 14 amino acids. V lost 6 bases and J lost 1; bases outside the gene matches: 2. The PCR ran on 60 Vbeta and 13 Jbeta primers. The data were produced by immunoSEQ multiplex PCR, yet TCRdb's version contains in-frame clones alone and is incomplete. The sample lists approximately 120,000 clones; 74% were seen once. The rearrangement uses TRBV6-5 and TRBJ2-2, with 7 bases aligning to TRBD1. Sequenced: PBMCs. The TCR comes from a woman between 50 and 59 years old in good health and CMV-seropositive. CDR3: CASSRQGNTGELFF. The CDR3 nucleotides are TGTGCCAGCAGCCGACAGGGGAACACCGGGGAGCTGTTTTTT.